This entry is about one T cell receptor beta chain. What it recognizes is unknown. V was cut by 0 bases and J by 3 bases, with 15 bases left in between. Germline V gene data show CDR1 as MNHEY and CDR2 as SVGAGI. This CDR3 comprises 16 residues. These data belong to a study of Ad26.COV2.S vaccination and SARS-CoV-2 variants. Regarding the study as a whole: For non-spike TCRs, breadth in vaccine recipients resembled that in placebo recipients.

Method: immunoSEQ multiplex PCR; TCRdb's copy keeps in-frame clones and lacks some. There are about 350,000 clones in the sample; about 90% occur only once, and 3% to 5% lies in the top ten. Here the sequenced sample was peripheral blood, taken after recovery from COVID-19. The TCR originated in a human donor who had recovered from COVID-19. The rearrangement links TRBV6-5 to TRBJ2-7, with D perhaps assigned TRBD1 or TRBD2 (5 bases each). The CDR3 bases are TGTGCCAGCAGTTACTCGGCAGCTGGGGGTTACTACGAGCAGTACTTC. It specifies CASSYSAAGGYYEQYF.